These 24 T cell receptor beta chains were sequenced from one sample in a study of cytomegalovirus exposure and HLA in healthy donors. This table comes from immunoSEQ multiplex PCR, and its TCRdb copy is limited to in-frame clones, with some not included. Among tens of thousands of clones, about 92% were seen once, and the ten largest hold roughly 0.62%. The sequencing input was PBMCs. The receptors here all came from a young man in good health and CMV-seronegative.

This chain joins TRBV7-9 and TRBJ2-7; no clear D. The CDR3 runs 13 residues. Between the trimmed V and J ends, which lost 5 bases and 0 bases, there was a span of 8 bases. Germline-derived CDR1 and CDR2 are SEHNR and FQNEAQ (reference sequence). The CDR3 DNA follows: TGTGCCAGCAGCCCGACAATCTCCTACGAGCAGTACTTC. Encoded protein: CASSPTISYEQYF.

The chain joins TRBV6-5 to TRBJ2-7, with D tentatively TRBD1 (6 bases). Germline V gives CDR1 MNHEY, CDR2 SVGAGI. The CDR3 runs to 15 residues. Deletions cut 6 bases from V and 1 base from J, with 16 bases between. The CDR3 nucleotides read TGTGCCAGCAGCCGATATGGGGGCAGTTCCTACGAGCAGTACTTC. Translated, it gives CASSRYGGSSYEQYF.

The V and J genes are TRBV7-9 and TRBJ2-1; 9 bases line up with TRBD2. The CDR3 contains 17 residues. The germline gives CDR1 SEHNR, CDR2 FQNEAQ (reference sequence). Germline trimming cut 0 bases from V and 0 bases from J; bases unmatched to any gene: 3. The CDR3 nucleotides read TGTGCCAGCAGCTTAGCGGCTAGCGGGAACTCCTACAATGAGCAGTTCTTC. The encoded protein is CASSLAASGNSYNEQFF.

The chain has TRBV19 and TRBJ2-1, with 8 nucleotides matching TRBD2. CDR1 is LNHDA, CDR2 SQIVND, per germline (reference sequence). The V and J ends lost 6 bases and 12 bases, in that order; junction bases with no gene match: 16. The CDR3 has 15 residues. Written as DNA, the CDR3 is TGTGCCAGTAGGGTCACGGGGGGGCGATCCTTGGTGCAGTTCTTC. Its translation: CASRVTGGRSLVQFF.

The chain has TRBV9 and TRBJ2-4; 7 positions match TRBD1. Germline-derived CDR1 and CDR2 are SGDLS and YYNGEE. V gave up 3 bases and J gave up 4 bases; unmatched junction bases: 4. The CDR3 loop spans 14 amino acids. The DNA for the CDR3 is TGTGCCAGCAGCGAGGGACAGCTGAAAAACATTCAGTACTTC. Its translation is CASSEGQLKNIQYF.

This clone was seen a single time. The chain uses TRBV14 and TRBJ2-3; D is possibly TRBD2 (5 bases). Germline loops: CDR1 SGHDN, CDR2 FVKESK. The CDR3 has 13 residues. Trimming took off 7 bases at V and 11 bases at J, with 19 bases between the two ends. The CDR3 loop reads CASTFSEGLLQYF. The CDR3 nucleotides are TGTGCCAGCACCTTCTCGGAAGGACTTTTGCAGTATTTT.

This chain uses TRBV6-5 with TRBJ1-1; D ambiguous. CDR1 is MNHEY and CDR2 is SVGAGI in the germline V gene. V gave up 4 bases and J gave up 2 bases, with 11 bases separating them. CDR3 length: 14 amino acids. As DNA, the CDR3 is TGTGCCAGCAGTTTCCTTCGCACAAACACTGAAGCTTTCTTT. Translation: CASSFLRTNTEAFF.

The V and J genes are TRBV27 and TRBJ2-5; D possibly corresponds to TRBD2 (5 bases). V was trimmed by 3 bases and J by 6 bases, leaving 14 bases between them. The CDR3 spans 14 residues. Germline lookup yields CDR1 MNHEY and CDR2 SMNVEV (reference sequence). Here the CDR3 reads CASSLGVGKQTQYF. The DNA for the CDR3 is TGTGCCAGCAGTTTGGGAGTGGGGAAGCAGACCCAGTACTTC.

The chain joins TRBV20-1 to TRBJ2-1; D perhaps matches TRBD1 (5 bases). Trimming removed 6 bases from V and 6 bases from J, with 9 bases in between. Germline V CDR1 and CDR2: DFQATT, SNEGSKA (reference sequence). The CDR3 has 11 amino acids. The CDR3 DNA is TGCAGTGCCCTGGGGCCCAATGAGCAGTTCTTC. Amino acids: CSALGPNEQFF.

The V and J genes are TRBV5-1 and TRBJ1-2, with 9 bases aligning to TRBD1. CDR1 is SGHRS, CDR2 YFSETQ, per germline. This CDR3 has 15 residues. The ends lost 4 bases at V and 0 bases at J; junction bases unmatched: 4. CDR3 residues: CASSKTGGPNYGYTF. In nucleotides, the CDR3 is TGCGCCAGCAGCAAAACAGGGGGCCCTAACTATGGCTACACCTTC. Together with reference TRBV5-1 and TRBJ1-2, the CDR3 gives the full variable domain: KAGVTQTPRYLIKTRGQQVTLSCSPISGHRSVSWYQQTPGQGLQFLFEYFSETQRNKGNFPGRFSGRQFSNSRSEMNVSTLELGDSALYLCASSKTGGPNYGYTFGSGTRLTVV.

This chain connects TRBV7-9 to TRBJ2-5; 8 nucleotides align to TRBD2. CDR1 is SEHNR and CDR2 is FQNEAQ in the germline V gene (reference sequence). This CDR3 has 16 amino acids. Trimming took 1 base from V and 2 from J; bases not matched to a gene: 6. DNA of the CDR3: TGTGCCAGCAGCTTAGAGGGAGCGGGAGCGCAAGAGACCCAGTACTTC. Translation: CASSLEGAGAQETQYF.

The CDR3 coding sequence is TGCGCCAGCAGACAATCCGGGACAGGGGGCGATACTTTCTTT. Translating gives CASRQSGTGGDTFF. The chain combines TRBV10-1 with TRBJ1-1, with 12 positions matching TRBD1. V shed 6 bases, J shed 12 bases, and the junction held 11 bases outside the gene matches. This CDR3 has 14 amino acids. Germline V gene data show CDR1 as WNHNN and CDR2 as SYGVQD (reference sequence).

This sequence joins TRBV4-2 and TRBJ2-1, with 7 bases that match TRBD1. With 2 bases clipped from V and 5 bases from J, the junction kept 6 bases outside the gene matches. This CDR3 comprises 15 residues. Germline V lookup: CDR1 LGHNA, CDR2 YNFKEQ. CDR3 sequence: CASSQLWGQNNEQFF. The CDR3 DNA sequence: TGTGCCAGCAGCCAACTTTGGGGACAGAACAATGAGCAGTTCTTC.

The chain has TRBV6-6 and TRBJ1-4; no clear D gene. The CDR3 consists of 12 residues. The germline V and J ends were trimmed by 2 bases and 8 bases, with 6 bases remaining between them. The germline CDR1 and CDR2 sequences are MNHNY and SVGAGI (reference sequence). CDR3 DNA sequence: TGTGCCAGCAGTTACGGGCAGGAAAAACTGTTTTTT. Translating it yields CASSYGQEKLFF.

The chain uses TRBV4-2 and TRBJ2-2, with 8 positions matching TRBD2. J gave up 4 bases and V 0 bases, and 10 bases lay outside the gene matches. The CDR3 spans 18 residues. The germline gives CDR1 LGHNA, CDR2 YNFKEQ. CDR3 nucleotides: TGTGCCAGCAGCCAAGAGCCCTCAGCGGGAGAAATCACCGGGGAGCTGTTTTTT. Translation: CASSQEPSAGEITGELFF.

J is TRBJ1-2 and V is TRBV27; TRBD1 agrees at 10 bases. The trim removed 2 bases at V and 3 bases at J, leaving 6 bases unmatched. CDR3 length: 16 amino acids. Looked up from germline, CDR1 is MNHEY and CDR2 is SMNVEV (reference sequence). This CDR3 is CASSLTWDRGYYGYTF. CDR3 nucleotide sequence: TGTGCCAGCAGTTTAACTTGGGACAGGGGCTACTATGGCTACACCTTC.

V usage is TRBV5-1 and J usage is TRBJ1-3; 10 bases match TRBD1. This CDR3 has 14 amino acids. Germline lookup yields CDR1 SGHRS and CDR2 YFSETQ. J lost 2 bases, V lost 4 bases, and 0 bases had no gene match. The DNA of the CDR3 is TGCGCCAGCAGCGGGACAGGGGCTGGAAACACCATATATTTT. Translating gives CASSGTGAGNTIYF.

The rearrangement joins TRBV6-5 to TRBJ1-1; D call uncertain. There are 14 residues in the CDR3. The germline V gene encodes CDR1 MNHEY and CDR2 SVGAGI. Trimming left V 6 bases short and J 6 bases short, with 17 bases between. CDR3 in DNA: TGTGCCAGCAGACCAGCTACCCTGGGCGCTGAAGCTTTCTTT. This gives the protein CASRPATLGAEAFF.

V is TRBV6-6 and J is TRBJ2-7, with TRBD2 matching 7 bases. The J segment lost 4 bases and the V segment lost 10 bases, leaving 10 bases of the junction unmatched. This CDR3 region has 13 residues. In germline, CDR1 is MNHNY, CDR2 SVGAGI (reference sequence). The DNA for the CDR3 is TGTGCCACGGGGAGGGCCACTTCGTACGAGCAGTACTTC. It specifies CATGRATSYEQYF.

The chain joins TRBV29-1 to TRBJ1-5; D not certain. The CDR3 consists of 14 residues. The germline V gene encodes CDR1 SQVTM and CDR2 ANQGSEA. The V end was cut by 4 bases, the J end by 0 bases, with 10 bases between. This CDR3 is CSVGGVGSNQPQHF. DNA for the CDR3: TGCAGCGTTGGGGGAGTCGGTAGCAATCAGCCCCAGCATTTT.

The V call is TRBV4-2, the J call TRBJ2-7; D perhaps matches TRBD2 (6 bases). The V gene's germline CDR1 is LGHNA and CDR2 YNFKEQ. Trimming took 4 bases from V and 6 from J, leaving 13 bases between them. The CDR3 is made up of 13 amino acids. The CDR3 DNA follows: TGTGCCAGCAGCCTGTGGGCGGGATTCGAGCAGTACTTC. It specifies CASSLWAGFEQYF.

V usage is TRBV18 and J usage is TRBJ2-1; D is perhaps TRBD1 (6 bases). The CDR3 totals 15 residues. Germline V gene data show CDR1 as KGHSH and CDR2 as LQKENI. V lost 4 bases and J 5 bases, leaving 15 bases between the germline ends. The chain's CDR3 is CASSHGQKMNNEQFF. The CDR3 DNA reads TGTGCCAGCTCACACGGACAGAAGATGAACAATGAGCAGTTCTTC.

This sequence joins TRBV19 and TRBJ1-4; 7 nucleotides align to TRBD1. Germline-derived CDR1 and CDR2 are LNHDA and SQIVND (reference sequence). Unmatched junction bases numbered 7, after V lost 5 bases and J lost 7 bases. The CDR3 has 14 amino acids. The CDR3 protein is CASSRDRGGEKLFF. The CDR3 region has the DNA TGTGCCAGTAGTCGGGACAGAGGAGGTGAAAAACTGTTTTTT.

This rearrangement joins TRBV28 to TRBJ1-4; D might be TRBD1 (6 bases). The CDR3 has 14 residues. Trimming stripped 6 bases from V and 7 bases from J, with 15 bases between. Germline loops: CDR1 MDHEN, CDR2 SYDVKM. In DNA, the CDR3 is TGTGCCAGCAGCGCAGGGGCTCTGGGTGAAAAACTGTTTTTT. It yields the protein CASSAGALGEKLFF.